These 15 T cell receptor beta chains were all obtained from the same sample, sequenced in a study of shared clonotypes between healthy human individuals. Assay: immunoSEQ multiplex PCR; the TCRdb copy retains only in-frame clones and omits some. The table lists around 700,000 clones, approximately 79% of them singletons. The sequencing sample was made of memory CD4+ T cells sorted from blood. Subset noted: CD45RA-negative fraction. The source is a woman younger than 45 in good health.

In this sample, this clone turned up a few times. Additional DNA sequences in this sample encode the identical CDR3. The chain has TRBV5-1 and TRBJ2-2; D is ambiguous. Looked up from germline, CDR1 is SGHRS and CDR2 is YFSETQ. The CDR3 extends over 15 amino acids. Trimming shortened V by 0 bases and J by 0 bases, and 6 bases separated the two germline ends. The CDR3 loop reads CASSLAGTNTGELFF. The CDR3 DNA reads TGCGCCAGCAGCTTGGCGGGTACGAACACCGGGGAGCTGTTTTTT.

The V gene is TRBV2, the J gene TRBJ1-1; 11 bases align to TRBD1. The CDR3 consists of 15 residues. V dropped 6 bases and J dropped 1; count of bases not matched to a gene: 4. Germline assignment: CDR1 SNHLY and CDR2 FYNNEI. CDR3 coding DNA: TGTGCCAGCAGCGGGACAGGGGGTACGAACACTGAAGCTTTCTTT. It codes for CASSGTGGTNTEAFF.

The CDR3 spells CASSVAVAGTDTQYF. CDR3 DNA: TGTGCCAGCAGCGTAGCGGTAGCGGGTACAGATACGCAGTATTTT. The V call is TRBV9, the J call TRBJ2-3, with 7 positions matching TRBD2. This CDR3 has 15 residues. The germline gives CDR1 SGDLS, CDR2 YYNGEE. After removal of 0 bases from V and 3 bases from J, the junction contained 4 bases not matched to a gene. The full variable domain, with the rest looked up from reference TRBV9 and TRBJ2-3, is DSGVTQTPKHLITATGQRVTLRCSPRSGDLSVYWYQQSLDQGLQFLIQYYNGEERAKGNILERFSAQQFPDLHSELNLSSLELGDSALYFCASSVAVAGTDTQYFGPGTRLTVL.

At least ten counts were recorded for this clone. The chain couples TRBV21-1 to TRBJ2-2. TRBV21-1 is described as a pseudogene. This CDR3 is 14 amino acids long. CDR3 DNA: TGTGCCAGCAGCAAATGGGAGAACACCGGGGAGCTGTTTTTT. Protein product: CASSKWENTGELFF.

The table lists this clone with a count of one. This sequence joins TRBV28 and TRBJ2-2; 7 nucleotides match TRBD2. Germline V gene sequence: CDR1 MDHEN, CDR2 SYDVKM. Trimming took 2 bases from V and 4 from J; bases not matched to a gene: 7. The CDR3 consists of 16 residues. The CDR3 region is CASSLTSASLTGELFF. In DNA, the CDR3 is TGTGCCAGCAGTTTAACTAGCGCGAGTCTCACCGGGGAGCTGTTTTTT.

V usage is TRBV2 and J usage is TRBJ1-3; D is uncertain. There are 15 residues in the CDR3. Germline CDR1 and CDR2: SNHLY and FYNNEI. Trimming shortened V by 6 bases and J by 4 bases, and 16 bases separated the two germline ends. CDR3 DNA: TGTGCCAGCAGGCTGCAAGGCAATGCCGGAAACACCATATATTTT. This translates into CASRLQGNAGNTIYF.

This clone appeared many times. V is TRBV6-1 and J is TRBJ2-1, with D possibly being TRBD1 (6 bases). The CDR3 has 14 residues. Trimming stripped 6 bases from V and 4 bases from J, with 13 bases between. Per germline, CDR1 MNHNS and CDR2 SASEGT. The CDR3 region is CASSFTTGYNEQFF. The CDR3 DNA reads as TGTGCCAGCAGCTTTACTACAGGGTACAATGAGCAGTTCTTC.

This rearrangement joins TRBV19 to TRBJ2-7; 11 positions match TRBD1. Germline V gives CDR1 LNHDA, CDR2 SQIVND (reference sequence). The length of the CDR3 is 15 residues. V gave up 5 bases and J gave up 3 bases; unmatched junction bases: 6. The chain's CDR3 is CASSSGGTGGYEQYF. The CDR3 bases are TGTGCCAGTAGTTCGGGCGGGACAGGGGGCTACGAGCAGTACTTC.

This clone appeared a few times. The V and J genes are TRBV6-6 and TRBJ2-5; 7 bases match TRBD1. This CDR3 region has 16 residues. The germline V gene encodes CDR1 MNHNY and CDR2 SVGAGI (reference sequence). Germline trimming cut 2 bases from V and 3 bases from J; bases unmatched to any gene: 9. CDR3 DNA sequence: TGTGCCAGCAGTTACCGATTGGGACAGACTAAAGAGACCCAGTACTTC. Protein product: CASSYRLGQTKETQYF.

J is TRBJ1-4 and V is TRBV6-5; D is unclear. CDR1 is MNHEY, CDR2 SVGAGI, per germline. Deletions cut 7 bases from V and 7 bases from J, with 16 bases between. The CDR3 consists of 14 residues. The DNA for the CDR3 is TGTGCCAGCACCCGCGGTTTGGGTGGTGAAAAACTGTTTTTT. It is translated as CASTRGLGGEKLFF.

The V and J genes are TRBV15 and TRBJ1-5; the match to TRBD1 covers 9 bases. CDR3 size: 15 residues. Germline-derived CDR1 and CDR2 are LNHNV and YYDKDF (reference sequence). V lost 3 bases to trimming and J lost 7 bases; unmatched junction nucleotides: 7. The CDR3 DNA is TGTGCCACCAGCAGCTCCGGGACAGGGTTCCAGCCCCAGCATTTT. This codes for CATSSSGTGFQPQHF.

The chain uses TRBV11-1 and TRBJ2-4; D gene unclear. Trimming stripped 1 base from V and 5 bases from J, with 9 bases between. CDR1 and CDR2 (germline): SGHAT, FQDESV (reference sequence). This CDR3 spans 14 amino acids. The DNA for the CDR3 is TGTGCCAGCAGCTTAGGAGAATCTCAAAACATTCAGTACTTC. Translating gives CASSLGESQNIQYF.

This clone appeared many times. This sequence joins TRBV5-1 and TRBJ2-3; 8 bases line up with TRBD1. J lost 2 bases, V lost 4 bases, and 3 bases had no gene match. This CDR3 is built from 14 residues. From germline, CDR1 is SGHRS and CDR2 YFSETQ. CDR3 sequence reads: CASSGTGPTDTQYF. CDR3 nucleotides: TGCGCCAGCAGCGGGACAGGACCCACAGATACGCAGTATTTT.

The rearrangement links TRBV18 to TRBJ2-7; 7 nucleotides align to TRBD1. The CDR3 is made up of 15 amino acids. V was clipped by 2 bases and J by 1 base; unmatched bases: 5. Germline assignment: CDR1 KGHSH and CDR2 LQKENI. CDR3 bases: TGTGCCAGCTCACCAGGGCAGGGGGTTTCCTACGAGCAGTACTTC. It encodes CASSPGQGVSYEQYF.

The CDR3 is CASKPGTVYNEQFF. The DNA for the CDR3 is TGTGCCAGTAAACCCGGTACTGTCTACAATGAGCAGTTCTTC. The chain couples TRBV27 to TRBJ2-1; D unclear. The CDR3 has 14 residues. CDR1 MNHEY and CDR2 SMNVEV come from the germline V gene (reference sequence). The V end was cut by 9 bases, the J end by 3 bases, with 15 bases between.